This T cell receptor beta chain was recorded in a study of blood T cell repertoires in COVID-19. Background on the study: Researchers got acute and convalescent COVID-19 samples from the United States, Italy and Spain. PBMCs, B-cell-depleted T cells, or T cells provided the cDNA or gDNA that made up the material.

Original handling: Reference gene primer amplification gave nucleated cell count estimates. Clones were sequenced by immunoSEQ multiplex PCR, and TCRdb holds only the in-frame ones, with some missing. V, J and clone size were drawn from that table, and D and trimming were deduced from the DNA. The sample lists about 260,000 clones, approximately 90% occurring once. The TCR comes from a man between 18 and 29 years old with active or convalescent COVID-19. Sequenced sample: peripheral blood.

CDR3 loop: CASSLTGFYGYTF. CDR3 in DNA: TGTGCCAGCAGTTTGACAGGGTTTTATGGCTACACCTTC. This chain uses TRBV28 with TRBJ1-2; the match to TRBD1 covers 7 bases. The junction had 3 bases not matched to a gene; V was cut back by 3 bases and J by 5 bases. The CDR3 loop spans 13 amino acids. Germline V gene lookup returns CDR1 MDHEN and CDR2 SYDVKM.